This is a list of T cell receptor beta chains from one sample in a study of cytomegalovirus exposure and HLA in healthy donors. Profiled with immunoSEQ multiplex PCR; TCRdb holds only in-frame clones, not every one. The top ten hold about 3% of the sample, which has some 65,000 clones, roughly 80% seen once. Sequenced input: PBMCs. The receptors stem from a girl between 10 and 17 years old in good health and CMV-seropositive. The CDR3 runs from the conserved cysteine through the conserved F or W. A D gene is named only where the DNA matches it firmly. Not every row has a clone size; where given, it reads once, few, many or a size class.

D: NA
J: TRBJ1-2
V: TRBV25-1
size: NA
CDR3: CASSESNREYGYTF
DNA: TGTGCCAGCAGTGAATCAAACAGGGAATATGGCTACACCTTC

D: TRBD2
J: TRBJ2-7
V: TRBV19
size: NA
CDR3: CASSTPSGSYEQYF
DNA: TGTGCCAGTAGTACTCCTAGCGGATCCTACGAGCAGTACTTC

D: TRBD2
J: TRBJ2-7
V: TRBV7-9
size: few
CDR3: CASSLAASGRGYEQYF
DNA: TGTGCCAGCAGCTTAGCGGCTAGCGGGAGGGGCTACGAGCAGTACTTC

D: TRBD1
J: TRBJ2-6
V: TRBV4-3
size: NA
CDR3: CASSQEGTGLLTGANVLTF
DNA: TGCGCCAGCAGCCAAGAGGGGACAGGGTTGTTGACTGGGGCCAACGTCCTGACTTTC

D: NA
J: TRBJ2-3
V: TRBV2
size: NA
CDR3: CASSVLDTQYF
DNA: TGTGCCAGCAGTGTACTCGATACGCAGTATTTT

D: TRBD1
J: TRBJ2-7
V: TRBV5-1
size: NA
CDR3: CASKRTGVGEQYF
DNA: TGCGCCAGCAAGAGGACAGGGGTTGGCGAGCAGTACTTC

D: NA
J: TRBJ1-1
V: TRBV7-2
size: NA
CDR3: CASSRGGTNTEAFF
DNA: TGTGCCAGCAGCCGTGGGGGGACGAACACTGAAGCTTTCTTT

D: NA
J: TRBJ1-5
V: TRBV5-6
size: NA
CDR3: CASSRPNQPQHF
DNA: TGTGCCAGCAGCCGTCCGAATCAGCCCCAGCATTTT

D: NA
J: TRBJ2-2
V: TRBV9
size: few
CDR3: CASSVAKGRTGELFF
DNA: TGTGCCAGCAGCGTAGCTAAAGGCAGGACCGGGGAGCTGTTTTTT

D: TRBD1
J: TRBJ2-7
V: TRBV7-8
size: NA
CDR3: CASSLNPGQGGYEQYF
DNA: TGTGCCAGCAGCCTGAATCCGGGACAGGGTGGCTACGAGCAGTACTTC

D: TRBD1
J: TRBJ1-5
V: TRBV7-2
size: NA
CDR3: CASSPQTGSNQPQHF
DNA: TGTGCCAGCAGCCCCCAGACAGGGAGTAATCAGCCCCAGCATTTT

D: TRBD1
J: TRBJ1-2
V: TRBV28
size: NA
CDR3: CAAGTGRVEGYTF
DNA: TGTGCCGCCGGGACAGGACGGGTGGAAGGCTACACCTTC

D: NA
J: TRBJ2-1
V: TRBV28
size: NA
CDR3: CASSSGAYNEQFF
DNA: TGTGCCAGCAGCTCCGGAGCCTACAATGAGCAGTTCTTC

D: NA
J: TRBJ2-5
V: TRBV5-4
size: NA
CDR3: CASSSRRVQETQYF
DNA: TGTGCCAGCAGCTCCCGCAGGGTCCAAGAGACCCAGTACTTC

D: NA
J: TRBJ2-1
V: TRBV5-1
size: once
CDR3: CASSDGLKASLYNEQFF
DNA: TGCGCCAGCAGCGACGGACTAAAGGCCTCCCTTTACAATGAGCAGTTCTTC

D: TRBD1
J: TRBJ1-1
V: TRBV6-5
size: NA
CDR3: CASSEDRGSTEAFF
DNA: TGTGCCAGCAGTGAGGACAGGGGTTCCACTGAAGCTTTCTTT

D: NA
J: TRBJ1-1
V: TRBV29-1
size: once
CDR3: CSVEETPNTEAFF
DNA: TGCAGCGTTGAAGAAACACCGAACACTGAAGCTTTCTTT

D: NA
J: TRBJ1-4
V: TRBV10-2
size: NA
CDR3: CASSETGGGPGGKLFF
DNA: TGCGCCAGCAGTGAAACGGGCGGAGGGCCGGGGGGAAAACTGTTTTTT

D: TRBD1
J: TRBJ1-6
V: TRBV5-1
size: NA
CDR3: CASSLGQGNSPLHF
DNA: TGCGCCAGCAGCTTGGGACAGGGTAATTCACCCCTCCACTTT

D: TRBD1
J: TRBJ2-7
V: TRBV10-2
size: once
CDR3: CASSEATGGNYEQYF
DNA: TGCGCCAGCAGTGAGGCCACAGGGGGGAACTACGAGCAGTACTTC

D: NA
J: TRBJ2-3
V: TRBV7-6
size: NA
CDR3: CASSLANREVPDTQYF
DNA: TGTGCCAGCAGCTTAGCAAATAGGGAGGTCCCAGATACGCAGTATTTT

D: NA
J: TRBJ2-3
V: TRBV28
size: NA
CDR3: CASSSGWGPRRTDTQYF
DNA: TGTGCCAGCAGTTCGGGGTGGGGGCCTAGACGCACAGATACGCAGTATTTT

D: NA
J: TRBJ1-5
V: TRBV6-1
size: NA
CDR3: CASSEGGNQPQHF
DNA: TGTGCCAGCAGTGAAGGCGGGAATCAGCCCCAGCATTTT

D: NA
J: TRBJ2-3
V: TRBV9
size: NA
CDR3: CASSVVGGVVDTQYF
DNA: TGTGCCAGCAGCGTAGTTGGCGGGGTGGTAGATACGCAGTATTTT

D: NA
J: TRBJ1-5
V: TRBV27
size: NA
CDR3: CASSTRDANQPQHF
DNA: TGTGCCAGCAGTACGCGGGACGCTAATCAGCCCCAGCATTTT

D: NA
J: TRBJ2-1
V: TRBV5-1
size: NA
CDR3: CASSLEFSNNEQFF
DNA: TGCGCCAGCAGCTTGGAATTTTCAAACAATGAGCAGTTCTTC